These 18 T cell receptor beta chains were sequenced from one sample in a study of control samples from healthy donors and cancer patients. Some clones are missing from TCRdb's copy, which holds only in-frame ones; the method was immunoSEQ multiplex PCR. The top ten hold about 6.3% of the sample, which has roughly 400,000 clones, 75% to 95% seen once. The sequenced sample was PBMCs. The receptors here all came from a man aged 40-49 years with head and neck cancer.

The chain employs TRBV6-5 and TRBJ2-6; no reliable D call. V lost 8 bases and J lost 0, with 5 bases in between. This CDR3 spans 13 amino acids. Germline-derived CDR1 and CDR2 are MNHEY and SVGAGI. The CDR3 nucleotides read TGTGCCAGCCGCGGCTCTGGGGCCAACGTCCTGACTTTC. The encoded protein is CASRGSGANVLTF.

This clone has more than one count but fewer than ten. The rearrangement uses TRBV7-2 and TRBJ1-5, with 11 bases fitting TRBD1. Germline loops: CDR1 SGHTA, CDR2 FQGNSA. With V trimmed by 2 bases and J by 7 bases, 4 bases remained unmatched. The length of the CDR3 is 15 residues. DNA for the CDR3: TGTGCCAGCAGCTTAATCGGACAGGGGGCACAGCCCCAGCATTTT. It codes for CASSLIGQGAQPQHF.

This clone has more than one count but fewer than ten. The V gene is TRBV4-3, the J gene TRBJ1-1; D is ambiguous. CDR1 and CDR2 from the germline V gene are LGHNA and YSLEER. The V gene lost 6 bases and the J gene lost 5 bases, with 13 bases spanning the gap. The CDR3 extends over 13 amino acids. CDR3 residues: CASSHWTNTEAFF. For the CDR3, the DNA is TGCGCCAGCAGTCACTGGACGAATACTGAAGCTTTCTTT.

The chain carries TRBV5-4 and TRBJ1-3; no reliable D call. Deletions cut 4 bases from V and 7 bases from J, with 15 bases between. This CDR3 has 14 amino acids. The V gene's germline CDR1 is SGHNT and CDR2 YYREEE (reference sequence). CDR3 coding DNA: TGTGCCAGCAGCCGGTGGTCAAGCGGGAACACCATATATTTT. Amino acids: CASSRWSSGNTIYF.

The CDR3 nucleotides are TGCGCCAGCAGCCAAGCCCTAAGACAGCAAGAGACCCAGTACTTC. It yields the protein CASSQALRQQETQYF. The J gene is TRBJ2-5, the V gene TRBV4-1; tentative D call: TRBD1 (5 bases). Germline CDR1 MGHRA, CDR2 YSYEKL. The ends were cut back, 1 base at V and 2 bases at J, with 11 bases in the middle. CDR3 length: 15 amino acids.

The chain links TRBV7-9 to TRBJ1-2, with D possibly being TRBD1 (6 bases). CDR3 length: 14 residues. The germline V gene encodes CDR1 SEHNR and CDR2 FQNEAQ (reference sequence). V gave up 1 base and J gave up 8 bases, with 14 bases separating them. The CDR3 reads CASSLESQGSGYTF. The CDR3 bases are TGTGCCAGCAGCTTAGAATCACAGGGCAGCGGCTACACCTTC.

The CDR3 region has the DNA TGTGCCAGTAGTCCGGGGACAGACTACAATGAGCAGTTCTTC. It translates to CASSPGTDYNEQFF. V usage is TRBV19 and J usage is TRBJ2-1; 7 bases align to TRBD1. Trimming cost V 5 bases and J 3 bases; bases outside gene matches: 4. The CDR3 runs to 14 residues. Germline V gene sequence: CDR1 LNHDA, CDR2 SQIVND (reference sequence).

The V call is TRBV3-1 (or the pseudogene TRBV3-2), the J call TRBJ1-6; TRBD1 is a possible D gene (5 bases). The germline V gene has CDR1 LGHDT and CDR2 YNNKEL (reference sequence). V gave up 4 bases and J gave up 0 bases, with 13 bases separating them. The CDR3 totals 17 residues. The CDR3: CASSPRGTSSYNSPLHF. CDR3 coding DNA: TGTGCCAGCAGCCCCCGCGGGACTAGCTCCTATAATTCACCCCTCCACTTT.

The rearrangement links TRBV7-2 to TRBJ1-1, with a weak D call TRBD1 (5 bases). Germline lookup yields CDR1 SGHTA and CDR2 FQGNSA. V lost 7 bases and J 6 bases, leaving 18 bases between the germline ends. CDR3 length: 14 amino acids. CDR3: CASNPRAGVPEAFF. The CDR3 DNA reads TGTGCCAGCAACCCCAGGGCGGGGGTTCCTGAAGCTTTCTTT. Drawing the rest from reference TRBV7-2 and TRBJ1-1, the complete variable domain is GAGVSQSPSNKVTEKGKDVELRCDPISGHTALYWYRQSLGQGLEFLIYFQGNSAPDKSGLPSDRFSAERTGGSVSTLTIQRTQQEDSAVYLCASNPRAGVPEAFFGQGTRLTVV.

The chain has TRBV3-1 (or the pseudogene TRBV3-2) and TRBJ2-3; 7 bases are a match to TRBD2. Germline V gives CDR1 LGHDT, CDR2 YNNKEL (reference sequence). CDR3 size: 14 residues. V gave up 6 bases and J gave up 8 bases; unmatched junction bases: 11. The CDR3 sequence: CASRIGTTDATQYF. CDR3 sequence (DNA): TGTGCCAGCAGAATCGGGACTACCGACGCTACGCAGTATTTT.

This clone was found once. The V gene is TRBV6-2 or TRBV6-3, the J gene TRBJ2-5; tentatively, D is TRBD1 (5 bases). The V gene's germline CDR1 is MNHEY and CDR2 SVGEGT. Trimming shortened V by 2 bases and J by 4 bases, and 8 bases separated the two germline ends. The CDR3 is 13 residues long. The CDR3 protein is CASSYTGVETQYF. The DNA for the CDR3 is TGTGCCAGCAGTTACACAGGCGTAGAGACCCAGTACTTC.

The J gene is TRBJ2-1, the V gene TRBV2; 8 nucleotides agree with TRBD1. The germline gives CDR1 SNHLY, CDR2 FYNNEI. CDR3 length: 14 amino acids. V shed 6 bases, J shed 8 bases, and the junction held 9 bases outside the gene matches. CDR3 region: CASRTGVAWDEQFF. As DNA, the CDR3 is TGTGCCAGCAGGACAGGGGTCGCGTGGGATGAGCAGTTCTTC.

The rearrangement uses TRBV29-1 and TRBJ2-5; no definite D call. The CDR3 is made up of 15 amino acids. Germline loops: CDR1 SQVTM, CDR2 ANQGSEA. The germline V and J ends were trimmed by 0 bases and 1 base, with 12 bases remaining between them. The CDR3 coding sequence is TGCAGCGTTGAAGATCGCCAGGCGCTCCAAGAGACCCAGTACTTC. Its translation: CSVEDRQALQETQYF.

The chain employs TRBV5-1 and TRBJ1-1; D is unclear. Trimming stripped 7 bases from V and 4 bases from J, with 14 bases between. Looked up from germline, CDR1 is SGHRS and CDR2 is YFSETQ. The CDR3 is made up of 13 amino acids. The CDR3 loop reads CASQAGWGTEAFF. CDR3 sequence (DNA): TGCGCCAGCCAAGCCGGGTGGGGCACTGAAGCTTTCTTT.

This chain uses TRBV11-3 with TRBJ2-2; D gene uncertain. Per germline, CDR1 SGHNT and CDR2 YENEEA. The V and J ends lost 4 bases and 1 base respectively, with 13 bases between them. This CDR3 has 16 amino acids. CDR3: CASSSGPTRNTGELFF. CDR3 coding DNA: TGTGCCAGCAGCTCCGGGCCAACCAGGAACACCGGGGAGCTGTTTTTT.

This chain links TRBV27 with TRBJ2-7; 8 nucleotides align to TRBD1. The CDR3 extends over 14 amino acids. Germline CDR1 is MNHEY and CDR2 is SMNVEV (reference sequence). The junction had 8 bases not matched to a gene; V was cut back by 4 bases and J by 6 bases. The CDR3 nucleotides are TGTGCCAGCAGTTCAAACAGGGGGTCCGCCGAGCAGTACTTC. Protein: CASSSNRGSAEQYF.

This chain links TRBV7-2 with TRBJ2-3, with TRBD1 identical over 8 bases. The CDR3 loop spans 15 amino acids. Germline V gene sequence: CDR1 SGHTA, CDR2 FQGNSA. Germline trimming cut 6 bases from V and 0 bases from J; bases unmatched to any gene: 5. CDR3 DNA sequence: TGTGCCAGCAGGTATAACAGGGGGAGCACAGATACGCAGTATTTT. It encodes CASRYNRGSTDTQYF.

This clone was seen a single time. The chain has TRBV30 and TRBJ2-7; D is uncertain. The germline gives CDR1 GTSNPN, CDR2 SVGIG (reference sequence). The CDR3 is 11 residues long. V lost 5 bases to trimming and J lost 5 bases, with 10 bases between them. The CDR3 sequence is CAWGTRDEQYF. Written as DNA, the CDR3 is TGTGCCTGGGGAACAAGGGACGAGCAGTACTTC.